This TCR beta chain originates from a study of cytomegalovirus exposure and HLA in healthy donors. It was with 60 Vbeta and 13 Jbeta primers that the PCR ran. Data came from immunoSEQ multiplex PCR; TCRdb stores just in-frame clones and leaves some out. The sample has about 180,000 clones, 70% to 80% seen once. The CDR3 contains 14 residues. V was pared by 6 bases and J by 5 bases, with 5 bases of the junction left unmatched. Germline V lookup: CDR1 MDHEN, CDR2 SYDVKM. This clone appeared once. The sequencing input was PBMCs. The TCR was taken from a male donor in good health and CMV-seronegative. The chain links TRBV28 to TRBJ2-1; 9 bases are shared with TRBD1. The CDR3 spells CASSPGTGHNEQFF. CDR3 bases: TGTGCCAGCAGCCCCGGGACAGGGCACAATGAGCAGTTCTTC.